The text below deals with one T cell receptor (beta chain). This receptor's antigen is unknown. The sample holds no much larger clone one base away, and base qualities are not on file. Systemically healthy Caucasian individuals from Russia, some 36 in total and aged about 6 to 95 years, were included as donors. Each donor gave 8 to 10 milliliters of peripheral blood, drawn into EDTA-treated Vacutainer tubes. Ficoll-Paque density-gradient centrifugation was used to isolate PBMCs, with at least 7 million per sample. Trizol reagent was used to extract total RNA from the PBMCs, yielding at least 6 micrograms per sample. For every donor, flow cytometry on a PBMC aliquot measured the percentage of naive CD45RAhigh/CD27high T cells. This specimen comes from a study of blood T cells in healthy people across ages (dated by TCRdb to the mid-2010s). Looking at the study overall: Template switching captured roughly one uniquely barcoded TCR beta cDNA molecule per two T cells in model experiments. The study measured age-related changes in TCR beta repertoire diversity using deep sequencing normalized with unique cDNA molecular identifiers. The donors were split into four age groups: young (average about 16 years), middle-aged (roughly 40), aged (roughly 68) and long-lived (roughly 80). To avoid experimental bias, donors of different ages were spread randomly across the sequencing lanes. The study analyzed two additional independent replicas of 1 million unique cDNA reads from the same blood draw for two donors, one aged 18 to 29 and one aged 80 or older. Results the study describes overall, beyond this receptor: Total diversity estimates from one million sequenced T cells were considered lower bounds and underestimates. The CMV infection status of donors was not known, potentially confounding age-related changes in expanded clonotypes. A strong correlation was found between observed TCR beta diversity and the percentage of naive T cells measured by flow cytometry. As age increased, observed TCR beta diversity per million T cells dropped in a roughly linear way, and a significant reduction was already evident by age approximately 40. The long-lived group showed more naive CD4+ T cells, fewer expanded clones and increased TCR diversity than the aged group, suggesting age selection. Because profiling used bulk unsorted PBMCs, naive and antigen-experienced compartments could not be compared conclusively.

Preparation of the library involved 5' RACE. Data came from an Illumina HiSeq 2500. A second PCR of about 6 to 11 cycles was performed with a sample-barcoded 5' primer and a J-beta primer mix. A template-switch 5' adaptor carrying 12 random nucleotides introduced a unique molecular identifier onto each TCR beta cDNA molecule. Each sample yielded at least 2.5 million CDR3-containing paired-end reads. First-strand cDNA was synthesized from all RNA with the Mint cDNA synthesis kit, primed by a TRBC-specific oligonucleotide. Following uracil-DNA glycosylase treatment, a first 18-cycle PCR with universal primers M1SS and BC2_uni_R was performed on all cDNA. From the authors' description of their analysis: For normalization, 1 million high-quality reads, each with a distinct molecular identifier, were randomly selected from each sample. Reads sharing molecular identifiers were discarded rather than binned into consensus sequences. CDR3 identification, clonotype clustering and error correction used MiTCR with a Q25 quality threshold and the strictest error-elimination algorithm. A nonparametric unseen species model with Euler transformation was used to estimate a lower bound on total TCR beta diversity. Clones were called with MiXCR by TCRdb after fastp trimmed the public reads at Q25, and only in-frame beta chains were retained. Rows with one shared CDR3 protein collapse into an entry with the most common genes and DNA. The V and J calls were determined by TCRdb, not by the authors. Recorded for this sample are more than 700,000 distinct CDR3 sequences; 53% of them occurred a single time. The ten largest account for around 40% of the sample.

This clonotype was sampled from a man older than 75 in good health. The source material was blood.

CDR3 loop: CASSVGGLHYGYTF. The DNA is TGCGCCAGCAGCGTGGGAGGTCTCCACTATGGCTACACCTTC. The sequence joins TRBV5-1 to TRBJ1-2; confidence is insufficient to name the D gene. V is clipped by 4 bases and J by 3 bases, and the sequence between their germline boundaries is 13 bases long. From the cysteine up to the phenylalanine, the CDR3 has a length of 14 residues. Only CDR3 DNA remains: 42 bases, in frame from the first base. As encoded in the germline V gene, CDR1 is SGHRS while CDR2 is YFSETQ. With all but the CDR3 taken from the reference TRBV5-1 and TRBJ1-2 genes, the full variable domain is: KAGVTQTPRYLIKTRGQQVTLSCSPISGHRSVSWYQQTPGQGLQFLFEYFSETQRNKGNFPGRFSGRQFSNSRSEMNVSTLELGDSALYLCASSVGGLHYGYTFGSGTRLTVV.